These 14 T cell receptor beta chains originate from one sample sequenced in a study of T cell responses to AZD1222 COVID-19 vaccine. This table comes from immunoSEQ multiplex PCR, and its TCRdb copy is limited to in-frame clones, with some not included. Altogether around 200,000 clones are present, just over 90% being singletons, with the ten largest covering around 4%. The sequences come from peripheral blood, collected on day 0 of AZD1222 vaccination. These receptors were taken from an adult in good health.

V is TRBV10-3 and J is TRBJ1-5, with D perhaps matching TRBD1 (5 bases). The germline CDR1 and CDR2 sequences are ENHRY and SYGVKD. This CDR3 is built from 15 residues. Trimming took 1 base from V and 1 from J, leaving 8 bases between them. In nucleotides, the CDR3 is TGTGCCATCAGTGAGTTAGGGGAGAGCAATCAGCCCCAGCATTTT. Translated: CAISELGESNQPQHF.

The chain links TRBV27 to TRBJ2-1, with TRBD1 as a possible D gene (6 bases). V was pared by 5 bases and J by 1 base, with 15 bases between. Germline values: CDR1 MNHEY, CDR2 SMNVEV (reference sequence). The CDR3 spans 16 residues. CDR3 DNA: TGTGCCAGCAGTACCGACAGGTCACCATCCTACAATGAGCAGTTCTTC. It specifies CASSTDRSPSYNEQFF.

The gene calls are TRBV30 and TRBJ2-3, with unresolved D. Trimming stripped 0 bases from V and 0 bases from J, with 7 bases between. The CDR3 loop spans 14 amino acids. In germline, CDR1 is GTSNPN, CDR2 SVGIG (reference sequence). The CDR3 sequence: CAWSVVPSTDTQYF. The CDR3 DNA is TGTGCCTGGAGTGTGGTCCCGAGCACAGATACGCAGTATTTT. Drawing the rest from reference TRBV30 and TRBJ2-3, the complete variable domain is SQTIHQWPATLVQPVGSPLSLECTVEGTSNPNLYWYRQAAGRGLQLLFYSVGIGQISSEVPQNLSASRPQDRQFILSSKKLLLSDSGFYLCAWSVVPSTDTQYFGPGTRLTVL.

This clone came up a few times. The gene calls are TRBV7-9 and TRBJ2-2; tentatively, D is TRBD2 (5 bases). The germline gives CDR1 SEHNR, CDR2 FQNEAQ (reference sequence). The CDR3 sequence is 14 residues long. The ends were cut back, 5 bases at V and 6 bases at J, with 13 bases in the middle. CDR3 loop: CASSPREIAGELFF. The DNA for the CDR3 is TGTGCCAGCAGCCCACGGGAAATAGCCGGGGAGCTGTTTTTT.

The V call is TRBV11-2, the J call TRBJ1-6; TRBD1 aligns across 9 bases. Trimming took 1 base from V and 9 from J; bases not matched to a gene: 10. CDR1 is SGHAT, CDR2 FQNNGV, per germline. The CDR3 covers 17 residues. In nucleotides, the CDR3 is TGTGCCAGCAGCTTAGCTTTACCCCGGGACAGGGCTTCACCCCTCCACTTT. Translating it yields CASSLALPRDRASPLHF.

CDR3 in DNA: TGTGCCAGTAGTTCCCCCGGGAGATCAGAAATCTACGAGCAGTACTTC. This gives the protein CASSSPGRSEIYEQYF. The rearrangement joins TRBV19 to TRBJ2-7; D perhaps matches TRBD2 (6 bases). The CDR3 is 16 amino acids. In germline, CDR1 is LNHDA, CDR2 SQIVND (reference sequence). Trimming pared 5 bases from V and 3 bases from J, leaving 20 bases between.

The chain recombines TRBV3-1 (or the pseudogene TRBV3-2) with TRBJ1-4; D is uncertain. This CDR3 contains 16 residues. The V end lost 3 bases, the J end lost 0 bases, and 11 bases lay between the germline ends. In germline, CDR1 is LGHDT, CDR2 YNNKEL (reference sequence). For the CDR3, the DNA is TGTGCCAGCAGCCAGGAGGGTTCTGCAACTAATGAAAAACTGTTTTTT. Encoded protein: CASSQEGSATNEKLFF.

CDR3 loop: CASSLPPGPYNEQFF. In DNA form, the CDR3 reads TGTGCCAGCAGCTTGCCGCCAGGGCCCTACAATGAGCAGTTCTTC. The chain combines TRBV5-4 with TRBJ2-1; possible D gene TRBD1, 5 bases. The CDR3 consists of 15 residues. CDR1 SGHNT and CDR2 YYREEE come from the germline V gene (reference sequence). Trimming left V 1 base short and J 2 bases short, with 10 bases between.

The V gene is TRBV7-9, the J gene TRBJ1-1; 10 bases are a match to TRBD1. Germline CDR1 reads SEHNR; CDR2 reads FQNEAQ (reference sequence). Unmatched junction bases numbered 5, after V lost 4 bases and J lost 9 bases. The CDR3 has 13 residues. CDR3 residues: CASSSGQGGKAFF. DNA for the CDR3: TGTGCCAGCAGCTCCGGACAGGGGGGGAAAGCTTTCTTT.

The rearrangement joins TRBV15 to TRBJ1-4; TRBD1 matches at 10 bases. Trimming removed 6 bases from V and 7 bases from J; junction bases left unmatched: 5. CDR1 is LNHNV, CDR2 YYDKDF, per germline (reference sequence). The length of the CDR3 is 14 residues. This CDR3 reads CATRTGTGVEKLFF. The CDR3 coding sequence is TGTGCCACCAGGACAGGGACAGGGGTTGAAAAACTGTTTTTT.

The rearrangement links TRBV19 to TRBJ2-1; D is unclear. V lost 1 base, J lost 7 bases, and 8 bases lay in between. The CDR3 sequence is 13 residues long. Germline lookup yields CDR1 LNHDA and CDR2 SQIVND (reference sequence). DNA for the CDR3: TGTGCCAGTAGTATAGCCTCAGGAAATGAGCAGTTCTTC. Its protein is CASSIASGNEQFF.

CDR3: CASSSRRNGYTF. CDR3 bases: TGTGCCAGCAGCTCCCGCAGGAACGGCTACACCTTC. This chain joins TRBV12-3 or TRBV12-4 and TRBJ1-2; D is ambiguous. The CDR3 has 12 residues. Trimming removed 6 bases from V and 8 bases from J, with 13 bases in between.

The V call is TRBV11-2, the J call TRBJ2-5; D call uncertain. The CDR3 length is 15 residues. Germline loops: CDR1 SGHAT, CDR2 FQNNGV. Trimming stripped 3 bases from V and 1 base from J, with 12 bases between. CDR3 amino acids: CASSFTVSGQETQYF. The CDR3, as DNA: TGTGCCAGCAGCTTTACTGTTTCGGGCCAAGAGACCCAGTACTTC.

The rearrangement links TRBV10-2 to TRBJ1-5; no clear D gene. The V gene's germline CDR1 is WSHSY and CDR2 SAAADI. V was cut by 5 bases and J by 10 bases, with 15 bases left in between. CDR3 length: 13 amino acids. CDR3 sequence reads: CASSLRVLGPQHF. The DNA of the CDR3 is TGCGCCAGCAGTCTCCGTGTTCTTGGACCCCAGCATTTT.